A selection of T cell receptor beta chains follows, all from one sample in a study of T-cell reconstitution after alpha-beta-depleted transplantation in children. TCRdb re-called the PCR reads through MiXCR, storing one row per CDR3 protein. This table has some 240,000 distinct CDR3 sequences, around 12% appearing once. Source: PBMCs from the stem cell graft donor, taken from the stem cell graft. Source of these receptors: a human donor who donated a stem cell graft to a child with acute lymphoblastic leukemia. CDR3s include the opening cysteine and the closing phenylalanine or tryptophan. Each record gives: CDR3 length, V gene, D gene, clone size, J gene, CDR3 protein, CDR3 DNA. The D gene is left open where the match is weak. A row's size may be missing; if present it is once, few, many or a size class.

length: 14; V: TRBV10-3; D: .; size: many; J: TRBJ2-1; CDR3: CATVSGSSYNEQFF; DNA: TGTGCCACCGTTAGCGGCAGCTCCTACAATGAGCAGTTCTTC
length: 15; V: TRBV7-9; D: .; size: many; J: TRBJ2-4; CDR3: CASSLAGTDKNIQYF; DNA: TGTGCCAGCAGCTTAGCGGGGACGGACAAAAACATTCAGTACTTC
length: 13; V: TRBV6-1; D: .; size: many; J: TRBJ1-5; CDR3: CASSEATLWPQHF; DNA: TGTGCCAGCAGTGAAGCGACCCTATGGCCCCAGCATTTT
length: 13; V: TRBV6-2/TRBV6-3; D: .; size: many; J: TRBJ2-7; CDR3: CASSSNVQDEQYF; DNA: TGTGCCAGCAGTTCTAACGTTCAGGACGAGCAGTACTTC
length: 14; V: TRBV6-5; D: TRBD1; size: many; J: TRBJ2-7; CDR3: CASSLGTGFYEQYF; DNA: TGTGCCAGCAGTTTGGGGACAGGGTTCTACGAGCAGTACTTC
length: 14; V: TRBV20-1; D: TRBD2; size: many; J: TRBJ2-1; CDR3: CSAQTSGRANEQFF; DNA: TGCAGTGCGCAGACTAGCGGGAGGGCAAATGAGCAGTTCTTC
length: 13; V: TRBV6-1; D: .; size: many; J: TRBJ2-5; CDR3: CATREGRMETQYF; DNA: TGTGCCACCAGGGAAGGGCGTATGGAGACCCAGTACTTC
length: 15; V: TRBV20-1; D: .; size: few; J: TRBJ2-7; CDR3: CSARDLGGPGDEQYF; DNA: TGCAGTGCTAGAGATCTCGGCGGGCCAGGGGACGAGCAGTACTTC
length: 15; V: TRBV12-3/TRBV12-4; D: TRBD2; size: few; J: TRBJ2-7; CDR3: CASRPGLAGGNEQYF; DNA: TGTGCCAGCAGGCCGGGACTAGCGGGGGGTAACGAGCAGTACTTC
length: 13; V: TRBV27; D: .; size: few; J: TRBJ1-2; CDR3: CASSLGLNYGYTF; DNA: TGTGCCAGCAGTCTGGGGCTTAACTATGGCTACACCTTC
length: 20; V: TRBV15; D: .; size: few; J: TRBJ1-6; CDR3: CATSREGKHRVNSYNSPLHF; DNA: TGTGCCACCAGCAGAGAGGGGAAACACAGGGTCAACTCCTATAATTCACCCCTCCACTTT
length: 17; V: TRBV19; D: .; size: few; J: TRBJ2-1; CDR3: CASKEVGAVLLNNEQFF; DNA: TGTGCCAGTAAAGAGGTGGGAGCGGTCCTCCTGAACAATGAGCAGTTCTTC
length: 16; V: TRBV20-1; D: TRBD1; size: .; J: TRBJ1-6; CDR3: CSARSAGQAWGSPLHF; DNA: TGCAGTGCTAGATCCGCCGGACAGGCTTGGGGTTCACCCCTCCACTTT
length: 13; V: TRBV30; D: .; size: few; J: TRBJ2-1; CDR3: CAWSTGSYNEQFF; DNA: TGTGCCTGGAGTACTGGGTCCTACAATGAGCAGTTCTTC
length: 14; V: TRBV20-1; D: TRBD1; size: many; J: TRBJ2-1; CDR3: CSASWTGWIDEQFF; DNA: TGCAGTGCTAGTTGGACAGGGTGGATCGATGAGCAGTTCTTC
length: 17; V: TRBV28; D: TRBD1; size: many; J: TRBJ2-3; CDR3: CASSLDAGTGRGDTQYF; DNA: TGTGCCAGCAGTTTAGATGCGGGGACAGGGAGGGGAGATACGCAGTATTTT
length: 20; V: TRBV12-3/TRBV12-4; D: .; size: many; J: TRBJ1-1; CDR3: CASSPLVRGTGGRPLGAAFF; DNA: TGTGCCAGCAGTCCCCTCGTGAGGGGTACCGGCGGCCGCCCCCTAGGAGCGGCTTTCTTT
length: 15; V: TRBV5-1; D: .; size: many; J: TRBJ2-7; CDR3: CASSLEQLGYYEQYF; DNA: TGCGCCAGCAGCTTGGAACAGCTGGGCTACTACGAGCAGTACTTC
length: 14; V: TRBV20-1; D: TRBD1; size: many; J: TRBJ2-7; CDR3: CSAREGAGGYEQYF; DNA: TGCAGTGCTAGAGAAGGCGCAGGGGGTTACGAGCAGTACTTC
length: 13; V: TRBV7-2; D: .; size: .; J: TRBJ2-1; CDR3: CASSLSGFGEQFF; DNA: TGTGCCAGCAGCTTGTCAGGGTTCGGTGAGCAGTTCTTC
length: 13; V: TRBV5-6; D: .; size: many; J: TRBJ1-1; CDR3: CASTSDMNTEAFF; DNA: TGTGCCAGCACCTCGGATATGAACACTGAAGCTTTCTTT
length: 14; V: TRBV6-2/TRBV6-3; D: .; size: many; J: TRBJ2-4; CDR3: CASSGELAKNIQYF; DNA: TGTGCCAGCAGTGGCGAGCTAGCCAAAAACATTCAGTACTTC
length: 11; V: TRBV27; D: .; size: .; J: TRBJ2-3; CDR3: CASTNADTQYF; DNA: TGTGCCAGCACAAATGCAGATACGCAGTATTTT
length: 21; V: TRBV3-1; D: TRBD2; size: many; J: TRBJ2-3; CDR3: CASSQRNGLAGGTYGTDTQYF; DNA: TGTGCCAGCAGCCAAAGAAATGGGCTAGCGGGAGGCACATATGGCACAGATACGCAGTATTTT
length: 12; V: TRBV20-1; D: .; size: many; J: TRBJ1-2; CDR3: CSASWGVYGYTF; DNA: TGCAGTGCTAGTTGGGGGGTATATGGCTACACCTTC
length: 14; V: TRBV7-9; D: TRBD1; size: few; J: TRBJ2-7; CDR3: CASSWDRVANEQYF; DNA: TGTGCCAGCAGCTGGGACAGGGTCGCCAACGAGCAGTACTTC
length: 14; V: TRBV27; D: .; size: many; J: TRBJ2-7; CDR3: CASSLSGQGDEQYF; DNA: TGTGCCAGCAGTTTATCAGGGCAGGGCGACGAGCAGTACTTC
length: 14; V: TRBV7-8; D: TRBD1; size: many; J: TRBJ1-1; CDR3: CASSLNRGTGEAFF; DNA: TGTGCCAGCAGCCTAAACCGGGGGACAGGGGAAGCTTTCTTT
length: 13; V: TRBV29-1; D: .; size: many; J: TRBJ2-7; CDR3: CSVVSAGRYEQYF; DNA: TGCAGCGTTGTGTCGGCCGGGCGATACGAGCAGTACTTC
length: 15; V: TRBV15; D: TRBD2; size: few; J: TRBJ2-3; CDR3: CATSRLAGGGDTQYF; DNA: TGTGCCACCAGCAGACTAGCGGGAGGAGGAGATACGCAGTATTTT
length: 17; V: TRBV5-6; D: .; size: many; J: TRBJ1-1; CDR3: CASSFRQGNVRDTEAFF; DNA: TGTGCCAGCAGCTTCCGGCAGGGGAATGTTCGGGACACTGAAGCTTTCTTT
length: 16; V: TRBV9; D: TRBD2; size: many; J: TRBJ2-3; CDR3: CASSVDRTSGADTQYF; DNA: TGTGCCAGCAGCGTAGACAGGACTAGCGGGGCAGATACGCAGTATTTT
length: 16; V: TRBV10-3; D: TRBD1; size: many; J: TRBJ1-1; CDR3: CAISEGERTGLTEAFF; DNA: TGTGCCATCAGTGAAGGAGAAAGGACAGGGCTTACTGAAGCTTTCTTT
length: 11; V: TRBV5-1; D: .; size: many; J: TRBJ2-7; CDR3: CASSAGTEQYF; DNA: TGCGCCAGCAGCGCAGGGACGGAGCAGTACTTC
length: 14; V: TRBV25-1; D: TRBD1; size: many; J: TRBJ2-2; CDR3: CASTGQDNTGELFF; DNA: TGTGCCAGCACTGGACAGGACAACACCGGGGAGCTGTTTTTT
length: 15; V: TRBV6-1; D: TRBD1; size: .; J: TRBJ2-2; CDR3: CASTPTGGHTGELFF; DNA: TGTGCCAGCACCCCGACAGGGGGGCACACCGGGGAGCTGTTTTTT
length: 16; V: TRBV4-3; D: .; size: many; J: TRBJ2-6; CDR3: CASSQDVYSGANVLTF; DNA: TGCGCCAGCAGCCAAGATGTATACTCTGGGGCCAACGTCCTGACTTTC
length: 17; V: TRBV5-1; D: TRBD2; size: many; J: TRBJ2-2; CDR3: CASSLGRLAENTGELFF; DNA: TGCGCCAGCAGCTTGGGCAGACTAGCGGAAAACACCGGGGAGCTGTTTTTT
length: 18; V: TRBV29-1; D: TRBD1; size: many; J: TRBJ1-4; CDR3: CSVEGKGDRGPRAEKLFF; DNA: TGCAGCGTTGAAGGGAAGGGGGACAGGGGCCCCCGGGCTGAAAAACTGTTTTTT
length: 14; V: TRBV6-5; D: .; size: many; J: TRBJ2-2; CDR3: CASIPTRGPGELFF; DNA: TGTGCCAGCATTCCTACTAGAGGGCCCGGGGAGCTGTTTTTT
length: 21; V: TRBV28; D: .; size: many; J: TRBJ2-2; CDR3: CASSFLQRGITGKTNTGELFF; DNA: TGTGCCAGCAGTTTTTTGCAACGCGGAATAACAGGAAAAACGAACACCGGGGAGCTGTTTTTT
length: 13; V: TRBV21-1; D: .; size: .; J: TRBJ1-1; CDR3: CASSNGVNTEAFF; DNA: TGTGCCAGCAGCAACGGGGTGAACACTGAAGCTTTCTTT
length: 12; V: TRBV25-1; D: .; size: many; J: TRBJ2-7; CDR3: CASSIGGAQQYF; DNA: TGTGCCAGCAGTATAGGGGGGGCGCAGCAGTACTTC
length: 12; V: TRBV20-1; D: .; size: many; J: TRBJ1-6; CDR3: CSALNRLWPLHF; DNA: TGCAGTGCCCTGAACAGGTTATGGCCCCTCCACTTT
length: 13; V: TRBV7-9; D: .; size: few; J: TRBJ2-5; CDR3: CASSSDPLGTQYF; DNA: TGTGCCAGCAGTTCCGACCCGTTAGGGACCCAGTACTTC
length: 14; V: TRBV12-3/TRBV12-4; D: TRBD1; size: many; J: TRBJ2-7; CDR3: CASSPGTGVYEQYF; DNA: TGTGCCAGCAGTCCCGGGACAGGGGTCTACGAGCAGTACTTC
length: 13; V: TRBV11-2; D: TRBD2; size: many; J: TRBJ2-7; CDR3: CASSLPSGIEQYF; DNA: TGTGCCAGCAGCCTCCCCAGCGGGATCGAGCAGTACTTC
length: 14; V: TRBV29-1; D: TRBD1; size: many; J: TRBJ2-7; CDR3: CSVEDGTGGYEQYF; DNA: TGCAGCGTTGAAGACGGGACAGGGGGCTACGAGCAGTACTTC
length: 14; V: TRBV6-1; D: .; size: many; J: TRBJ1-5; CDR3: CASSDQGRNQPQHF; DNA: TGTGCCAGCAGTGACCAGGGTCGCAATCAGCCCCAGCATTTT
length: 13; V: TRBV19; D: .; size: many; J: TRBJ1-1; CDR3: CASKQQRNTEAFF; DNA: TGTGCCAGTAAGCAACAGAGGAACACTGAAGCTTTCTTT
length: 15; V: TRBV6-2/TRBV6-3; D: TRBD2; size: many; J: TRBJ2-1; CDR3: CASRHLAGGNNEQFF; DNA: TGTGCCAGCAGGCACCTAGCGGGGGGCAACAATGAGCAGTTCTTC
length: 14; V: TRBV10-3; D: .; size: many; J: TRBJ2-7; CDR3: CAIKAQGVGSEQYF; DNA: TGTGCCATCAAGGCTCAGGGAGTCGGCTCTGAGCAGTACTTC
length: 16; V: TRBV10-3; D: .; size: many; J: TRBJ1-1; CDR3: CAISDLGPRLNTEAFF; DNA: TGTGCCATCAGTGACCTCGGGCCAAGGCTGAACACTGAAGCTTTCTTT
length: 16; V: TRBV6-5; D: .; size: many; J: TRBJ2-5; CDR3: CASSYIERRSGETQYF; DNA: TGTGCCAGCAGTTACATTGAGCGAAGATCCGGGGAGACCCAGTACTTC
length: 17; V: TRBV12-3/TRBV12-4; D: TRBD2; size: many; J: TRBJ2-2; CDR3: CASTAGTSGSRTGELFF; DNA: TGTGCCAGCACTGCCGGGACTAGCGGGAGTCGCACCGGGGAGCTGTTTTTT
length: 16; V: TRBV7-2; D: TRBD1; size: many; J: TRBJ2-1; CDR3: CASSRRASGQGGEQFF; DNA: TGTGCCAGCAGCCGGAGGGCTTCCGGACAGGGTGGTGAGCAGTTCTTC
length: 11; V: TRBV5-1; D: .; size: many; J: TRBJ1-2; CDR3: CASGSNYGYTF; DNA: TGCGCCAGCGGCAGTAACTATGGCTACACCTTC
length: 14; V: TRBV2; D: .; size: .; J: TRBJ2-7; CDR3: CARLVSGREYEQYF; DNA: TGTGCCAGATTGGTTTCAGGCAGGGAGTACGAGCAGTACTTC
length: 14; V: TRBV4-3; D: .; size: many; J: TRBJ2-3; CDR3: CASSQEAVSDTQYF; DNA: TGCGCCAGCAGCCAAGAGGCAGTATCAGATACGCAGTATTTT